What follows is one TCR beta chain and its context. In the original processing: ImmunoSEQ sequences covered only the junction and lacked quality scores; filtering therefore differed. Generated by immunoSEQ multiplex PCR, the TCRdb table keeps only in-frame clones and is missing some. The V and J calls and the clone size are those of that table, but D and trimming were determined from the DNA. Altogether over 300,000 clones are present, about nine tenths being singletons, with the ten largest covering roughly 16%. The sample is drawn from a study of shared clonotypes between healthy human individuals. The CDR3 runs 14 residues. V lost 7 bases to trimming and J lost 0 bases, with 13 bases between them. CDR1 and CDR2 (germline): SQVTM, ANQGSEA.

The chain joins TRBV29-1 to TRBJ2-1; D is possibly TRBD2 (5 bases). The clonotype was recovered from a man aged 18 to 35 in good health. The sample taken for sequencing was memory CD8+ T cells sorted from blood. Subset: CD45RO+ cells pooled with CCR7-negative TemRA cells. CDR3 region: CSGMAGHSYNEQFF. The DNA for the CDR3 is TGCAGCGGGATGGCGGGCCACTCCTACAATGAGCAGTTCTTC.